The entry that follows covers one T cell receptor beta chain sequence. Its target is unknown. PCR amplification relied on 60 Vbeta primers (plus 13 Jbeta primers). Here immunoSEQ multiplex PCR was the method, and the copy in TCRdb shows in-frame clones only, minus some. The sample has 150,000 or so clones, 80% seen once. The CDR3 has 15 amino acids. The V and J ends lost 5 bases and 1 base respectively, with 11 bases between them. Looked up from germline, CDR1 is SGHTA and CDR2 is FQGNSA. The data derive from a study of cytomegalovirus exposure and HLA in healthy donors. Study-wide findings and caveats: Data from an earlier analysis indicated that most TCR beta V segments were productive either about 87% or about 30% of the time. According to a later analysis, donors in an Asian-associated ancestry cluster reportedly had fewer N-insertions than the 666-donor mean.

Sequenced input: PBMCs. The chain uses TRBV7-2 and TRBJ1-4; TRBD1 might be the D (5 bases). The receptor was derived from a man in his thirties or forties in good health and CMV-seropositive. CDR3 sequence reads: CASSRQLLTNEKLFF. The CDR3 DNA reads as TGTGCCAGCAGCCGACAGTTACTAACTAATGAAAAACTGTTTTTT.